These T cell receptor beta chains were read from a single sample in a study of blood T cell repertoires in COVID-19. Generated by immunoSEQ multiplex PCR, the TCRdb table keeps only in-frame clones and is missing some. The sample has 50,000 to 60,000 clones, about nine tenths seen once; the top ten hold 8.5%. Sequencing was done on a sample of peripheral blood. These receptors were obtained from a man aged 60 to 69 with active COVID-19. Each CDR3 is given with its conserved first and last residue. The order of the fields is CDR3 length, D gene, V gene, clone size, J gene, CDR3 DNA, CDR3 protein. A D gene is named only where the DNA matches it firmly. Clone size, where shown, is once, few, many, or a class for clones that have expanded.

>16|TRBD2|TRBV5-1|-|TRBJ2-7
TGCGCCAGCAGCCCCGGGGGGGTCACGGTCTCCTACGAGCAGTACTTC
CASSPGGVTVSYEQYF
>14|-|TRBV12-5|few|TRBJ1-5
TGTGCTAGTGGTACCCCAAGGGAGAATCAGCCCCAGCATTTT
CASGTPRENQPQHF
>16|-|TRBV15|-|TRBJ2-7
TGTGCCACCAGCAGAGAGCGGGGATGGGGCTCCTACGAGCAGTACTTC
CATSRERGWGSYEQYF
>14|TRBD2|TRBV11-2|-|TRBJ2-1
TGTGCCAGCAGCCCCCCCCCGACTAGCACTGAGCAGTTCTTC
CASSPPPTSTEQFF
>14|-|TRBV27|-|TRBJ1-5
TGTGCCAGCAGTTTAGAGGGGGACGGTCAGCCCCAGCATTTT
CASSLEGDGQPQHF
>14|TRBD1|TRBV29-1|-|TRBJ1-4
TGCAGCGTTGCGGTAGACAGGGGATTTGAAAAACTGTTTTTT
CSVAVDRGFEKLFF
>15|TRBD2|TRBV14|-|TRBJ2-2
TGTGCCAGCAGCCGGGGCGGGAGTTTTGCCGGGGAGCTGTTTTTT
CASSRGGSFAGELFF
>16|TRBD2|TRBV18|once|TRBJ2-1
TGTGCCAGCTCACCACCGACTAGCGGGAGTCCCAATGAGCAGTTCTTC
CASSPPTSGSPNEQFF
>14|TRBD1|TRBV18|once|TRBJ1-5
TGTGCCAGCTCATCGACAGGGCCGAATCAGCCCCAGCATTTT
CASSSTGPNQPQHF
>12|-|TRBV7-9|-|TRBJ2-7
TGTGCCAGCAGTTTCACAGTCTACGAGCAGTACTTC
CASSFTVYEQYF
>15|TRBD2|TRBV2|-|TRBJ2-2
TGTGCCAGCAGTTGGACTAGCGGAAACACCGGGGAGCTGTTTTTT
CASSWTSGNTGELFF
>15|-|TRBV30|once|TRBJ2-6
TGTGCCTGGGGGGAGGGGGCCTCTGGGGCCAACGTCCTGACTTTC
CAWGEGASGANVLTF